Presented here are 24 T cell receptor beta chains from one specimen sequenced in a study of CD8 T cells in Susac syndrome. A quantity of roughly 0.5 to 1 ug RNA underwent reverse transcription using random hexamers. TCRdb re-analysed the immunoSEQ multiplex PCR reads in MiXCR, keeping a single row per CDR3 protein. The sample has under 200,000 distinct CDR3 sequences; approximately 95% are singletons. The sequenced sample consisted of CD8+ T cells from PBMCs. Every receptor here comes from a human donor with multiple sclerosis.

The chain links TRBV18 to TRBJ1-5; the D gene is possibly TRBD1 (5 bases). CDR1 is KGHSH, CDR2 LQKENI, per germline. The CDR3 length is 13 residues. Trimming pared 3 bases from V and 9 bases from J, leaving 12 bases between. Here the CDR3 DNA reads TGTGCCAGCTCACCGACTGACAGCCGGCCCCAGCATTTT. Protein product: CASSPTDSRPQHF.

The chain joins TRBV20-1 to TRBJ2-2; tentatively, D is TRBD2 (5 bases). The CDR3 is made up of 16 amino acids. V gave up 0 bases and J gave up 4 bases, with 15 bases separating them. Germline-derived CDR1 and CDR2 are DFQATT and SNEGSKA (reference sequence). CDR3 in DNA: TGCAGTGCTAGAGACCGGGAACGGGTCTCCACCGGGGAGCTGTTTTTT. It is translated as CSARDRERVSTGELFF.

The chain uses TRBV29-1 and TRBJ1-1, with D possibly matching TRBD1 (5 bases). There are 16 residues in the CDR3. Trimming stripped 8 bases from V and 3 bases from J, with 25 bases between. CDR1 is SQVTM, CDR2 ANQGSEA, per germline. The chain's CDR3 is CSTWGRNNGGDTEAFF. DNA of the CDR3: TGCAGCACGTGGGGCAGGAACAACGGGGGGGACACTGAAGCTTTCTTT.

V usage is TRBV7-9 and J usage is TRBJ2-1; 9 bases are shared with TRBD2. The CDR3 extends over 15 amino acids. In germline, CDR1 is SEHNR, CDR2 FQNEAQ (reference sequence). Trimming took 1 base from V and 6 from J; bases not matched to a gene: 4. Here the CDR3 reads CASSLGSGRLNEQFF. CDR3 nucleotide sequence: TGTGCCAGCAGCTTAGGTAGCGGGAGACTCAATGAGCAGTTCTTC.

This chain uses TRBV13 with TRBJ2-1; either TRBD1 or TRBD2 may fit D (5 bases each). V dropped 5 bases and J dropped 4 bases, with 12 bases sitting between them. The CDR3 has 14 residues. Germline V gene sequence: CDR1 PRHDT, CDR2 FYEKMQ (reference sequence). CDR3 protein: CASSITGPYNEQFF. The DNA for the CDR3 is TGTGCCAGCAGCATAACGGGACCTTACAATGAGCAGTTCTTC.

The gene calls are TRBV29-1 and TRBJ2-7, with TRBD2 matching 10 bases. V lost 6 bases to trimming and J lost 2 bases; unmatched junction nucleotides: 1. This CDR3 is 12 amino acids long. Germline V gene lookup returns CDR1 SQVTM and CDR2 ANQGSEA. The CDR3, as DNA: TGCAGCGTAGCGGGAGGGCCCTACGAGCAGTACTTC. Amino acid sequence: CSVAGGPYEQYF.

The V and J genes are TRBV27 and TRBJ2-7, with 8 bases matching TRBD1. CDR1 is MNHEY, CDR2 SMNVEV, per germline (reference sequence). With 8 bases clipped from V and 1 base from J, the junction kept 7 bases outside the gene matches. This CDR3 is 14 amino acids long. The CDR3 region is CASGTGTGSYEQYF. CDR3 bases: TGTGCCAGCGGAACCGGGACAGGATCCTACGAGCAGTACTTC.

The chain has TRBV9 and TRBJ2-3; D not resolved. Germline CDR1 is SGDLS and CDR2 is YYNGEE. The CDR3 extends over 16 amino acids. The V end was cut by 3 bases, the J end by 0 bases, with 14 bases between. The CDR3 here is CASSAMRITSTDTQYF. CDR3 sequence (DNA): TGTGCCAGCAGCGCCATGAGGATTACTAGCACAGATACGCAGTATTTT. The complete variable domain, with remaining parts taken from reference TRBV9 and TRBJ2-3, reads DSGVTQTPKHLITATGQRVTLRCSPRSGDLSVYWYQQSLDQGLQFLIQYYNGEERAKGNILERFSAQQFPDLHSELNLSSLELGDSALYFCASSAMRITSTDTQYFGPGTRLTVL.

The gene calls are TRBV27 and TRBJ2-5; tentatively, D is TRBD2 (6 bases). The CDR3 length is 12 residues. Germline-derived CDR1 and CDR2 are MNHEY and SMNVEV (reference sequence). V lost 5 bases to trimming and J lost 5 bases, with 9 bases between them. The CDR3 spells CASSHSGETQYF. The DNA of the CDR3 is TGTGCCAGCAGTCACAGCGGGGAGACCCAGTACTTC.

V is TRBV9 and J is TRBJ1-1, with D uncertain. V lost 4 bases and J lost 1, with 8 bases in between. Germline CDR1 is SGDLS and CDR2 is YYNGEE. There are 13 residues in the CDR3. CDR3 nucleotides: TGTGCCAGCAGCCCTAACCGGAACACTGAAGCTTTCTTT. Translation: CASSPNRNTEAFF.

The chain has TRBV28 and TRBJ2-1; 7 bases fit TRBD2. CDR3 length: 16 amino acids. Trimming cost V 1 base and J 6 bases; bases outside gene matches: 9. From germline, CDR1 is MDHEN and CDR2 SYDVKM. This chain's CDR3 is CASSLSKAGVANEQFF. The CDR3 DNA follows: TGTGCCAGCAGTTTATCGAAGGCGGGAGTGGCCAATGAGCAGTTCTTC.

V usage is TRBV20-1 and J usage is TRBJ2-3, with TRBD1 matching over 7 bases. From germline, CDR1 is DFQATT and CDR2 SNEGSKA (reference sequence). V shed 5 bases and J 2 bases; nucleotides not matched to a gene: 7. The CDR3 covers 14 residues. The DNA of the CDR3 is TGCAGTGCTCCCGGGACAGAATACACAGATACGCAGTATTTT. Amino acid sequence: CSAPGTEYTDTQYF.

This clonotype came up once. This rearrangement joins TRBV13 to TRBJ2-5; TRBD2 is a possible D gene (6 bases). Germline V gene lookup returns CDR1 PRHDT and CDR2 FYEKMQ (reference sequence). The CDR3 spans 14 residues. With 5 bases removed from V and 5 bases from J, the gap between germline ends came to 15 bases. The CDR3 spells CASSQRRGRETQYF. CDR3 in DNA: TGTGCCAGCAGCCAGAGGCGGGGCAGGGAGACCCAGTACTTC.

This chain joins TRBV21-1 and TRBJ1-1. TRBV21-1 is a listed pseudogene. The CDR3 is 13 residues long. CDR3 amino acids: CASSTALNTEAFF. The CDR3 DNA is TGTGCCAGCAGCACGGCTCTGAACACTGAAGCTTTCTTT.

The gene calls are TRBV7-2 and TRBJ2-3; 8 bases line up with TRBD2. The CDR3 is made up of 13 amino acids. Germline V gene lookup returns CDR1 SGHTA and CDR2 FQGNSA. With V trimmed by 6 bases and J by 12 bases, 11 bases remained unmatched. CDR3 nucleotides: TGTGCCAGCAGAAACACTAGCGGAGCGGCACAGTATTTT. Translating it yields CASRNTSGAAQYF.

This clonotype appeared once. V is TRBV7-9 and J is TRBJ2-1; tentatively, D is TRBD1 (6 bases). The CDR3 length is 16 residues. The germline V gene has CDR1 SEHNR and CDR2 FQNEAQ (reference sequence). V was shortened by 5 bases and J by 3 bases, with 17 bases between the two germline ends. As DNA, the CDR3 is TGTGCCAGCAGCGCTACCCAGGGGAAGCTCTACAATGAGCAGTTCTTC. The encoded protein is CASSATQGKLYNEQFF.

The chain couples TRBV12-3 or TRBV12-4 to TRBJ2-5; D possibly matches TRBD1 or TRBD2 (5 bases each). The CDR3 has 14 amino acids. The V end was cut by 3 bases, the J end by 3 bases, with 11 bases between. The CDR3 DNA follows: TGTGCCAGCAGTTTCCCCGGGACGGAAGAGACCCAGTACTTC. Translating it yields CASSFPGTEETQYF.

The chain joins TRBV27 to TRBJ2-5, with a possible D match to TRBD1 (5 bases). V was clipped by 0 bases and J by 5 bases, with 13 bases between them. Germline V lookup: CDR1 MNHEY, CDR2 SMNVEV (reference sequence). The CDR3 runs to 15 residues. The CDR3 region is CASSLSPAPGETQYF. The CDR3 DNA reads as TGTGCCAGCAGTTTATCCCCTGCGCCAGGGGAGACCCAGTACTTC.

The V gene is TRBV25-1, the J gene TRBJ2-3, with D tentatively TRBD2 (6 bases). Germline loops: CDR1 MGHDK, CDR2 SYGVNS. The length of the CDR3 is 12 residues. With 8 bases removed from V and 4 bases from J, the gap between germline ends came to 10 bases. The DNA of the CDR3 is TGTGCCAGCGAGGAGGGTGCAGATACGCAGTATTTT. Translated, it gives CASEEGADTQYF.

This chain links TRBV27 with TRBJ2-1; TRBD1 matches at 8 bases. J gave up 7 bases and V 4 bases, and 18 bases lay outside the gene matches. The CDR3 is 18 amino acids. The germline CDR1 and CDR2 sequences are MNHEY and SMNVEV (reference sequence). The CDR3 bases are TGTGCCAGCAGTTCTCGAGTTGGGGGCAGGGGGCTTGGGAATGAGCAGTTCTTC. Translated: CASSSRVGGRGLGNEQFF.

V is TRBV12-3 or TRBV12-4 and J is TRBJ1-5, with TRBD1 matching over 7 bases. This CDR3 has 14 amino acids. With 3 bases clipped from V and 4 bases from J, the junction kept 3 bases outside the gene matches. The CDR3 here is CASSFSGGNQPQHF. The CDR3 nucleotides read TGTGCCAGCAGTTTCTCAGGGGGTAATCAGCCCCAGCATTTT.

In this sample, this clonotype turned up once. J is TRBJ1-1 and V is TRBV5-6; 9 bases line up with TRBD1. This CDR3 is 24 amino acids long. Germline V CDR1 and CDR2: SGHDT, YYEEEE. The J segment lost 3 bases and the V segment lost 2 bases, leaving 32 bases of the junction unmatched. CDR3 loop: CASSFVVGGREVTGGAVWDTEAFF. The CDR3 coding sequence is TGTGCCAGCAGCTTCGTTGTGGGTGGTCGGGAAGTCACAGGGGGCGCCGTTTGGGACACTGAAGCTTTCTTT.

The chain carries TRBV28 and TRBJ1-2; 11 bases line up with TRBD1. J was trimmed by 7 bases and V by 6 bases; bases with no gene match: 7. The CDR3 spans 14 residues. CDR1 and CDR2 (germline): MDHEN, SYDVKM. The DNA of the CDR3 is TGTGCCAGCAGCCCCGGGACAGGGGGTAGTGGCTACACCTTC. It encodes CASSPGTGGSGYTF.

The chain joins TRBV5-4 to TRBJ1-2, with D perhaps matching TRBD1 (5 bases). The germline V gene encodes CDR1 SGHNT and CDR2 YYREEE (reference sequence). The CDR3 covers 12 residues. V shed 7 bases and J shed 6 bases, with 13 bases lying between them. Written as DNA, the CDR3 is TGTGCCAGCTCCCCCGGGGCGGATGGCTACACCTTC. This codes for CASSPGADGYTF.